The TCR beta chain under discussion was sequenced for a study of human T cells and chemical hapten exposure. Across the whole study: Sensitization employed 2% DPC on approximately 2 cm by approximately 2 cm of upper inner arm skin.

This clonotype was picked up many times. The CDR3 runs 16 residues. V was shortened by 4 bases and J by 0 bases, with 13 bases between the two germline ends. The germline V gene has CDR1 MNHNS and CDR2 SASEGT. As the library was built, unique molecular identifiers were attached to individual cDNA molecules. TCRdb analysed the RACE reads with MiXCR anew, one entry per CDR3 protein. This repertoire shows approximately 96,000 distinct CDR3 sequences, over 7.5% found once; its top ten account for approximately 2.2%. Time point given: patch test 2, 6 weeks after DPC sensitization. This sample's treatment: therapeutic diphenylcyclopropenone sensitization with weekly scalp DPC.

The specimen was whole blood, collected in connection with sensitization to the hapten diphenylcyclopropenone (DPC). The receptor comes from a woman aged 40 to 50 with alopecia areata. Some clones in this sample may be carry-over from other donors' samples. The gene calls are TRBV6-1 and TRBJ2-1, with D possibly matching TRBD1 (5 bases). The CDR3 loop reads CASSGTTVNSYNEQFF. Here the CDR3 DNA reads TGTGCCAGCAGTGGGACAACGGTCAACTCCTACAATGAGCAGTTCTTC.